The sequence of this T cell receptor beta chain was determined in a study of T cells in Graves' hyperthyroidism and ophthalmopathy. At least ten counts were recorded for this clonotype. The CDR3 spans 13 residues. From germline, CDR1 is GTSNPN and CDR2 SVGIG (reference sequence). Trimming at V came to 2 bases and at J to 6 bases, leaving 3 bases not matched to a gene. There were TCR beta CDR3 regions amplified from RNA transcripts. Primed by the HTBI set, a first-round RT-PCR was run on the TCR CDR3. MiXCR, run by TCRdb on the multiplex PCR reads, gives a single entry per CDR3 protein. The sample contains 550,000 to 600,000 distinct CDR3 sequences, 16% of which appear only once.

Sequencing was carried out using blood. The chain links TRBV30 to TRBJ1-5, with 8 bases identical to TRBD1. The TCR sequence derives from a woman aged 18-30 years with Graves' hyperthyroidism. Here the CDR3 reads CAWSSGGGQPQHF. Here the CDR3 DNA reads TGTGCCTGGAGTTCAGGGGGCGGTCAGCCCCAGCATTTT.